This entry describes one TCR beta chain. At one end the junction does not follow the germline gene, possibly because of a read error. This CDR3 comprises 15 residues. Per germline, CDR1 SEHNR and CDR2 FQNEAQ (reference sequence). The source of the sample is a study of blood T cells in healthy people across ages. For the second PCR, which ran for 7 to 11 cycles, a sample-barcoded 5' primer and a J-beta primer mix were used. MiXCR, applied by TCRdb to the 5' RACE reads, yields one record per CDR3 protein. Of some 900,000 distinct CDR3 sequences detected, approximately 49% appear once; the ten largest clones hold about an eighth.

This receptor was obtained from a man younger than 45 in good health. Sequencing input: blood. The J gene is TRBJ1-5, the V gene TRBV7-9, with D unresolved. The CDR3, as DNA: TGTGCCAGCAGCTTAGGAGGGATCGGCAATCAGCCCCGGCATTTT. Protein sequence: CASSLGGIGNQPRHF.